The 3 T cell receptor beta chains given below trace back to one sample, sequenced in a study of breast tumors, draining lymph nodes, adjacent tissues. Breast cancer patients provided tissue from their axillary draining lymph nodes. Using its own MiXCR run on the multiplex PCR reads, TCRdb lists one record per CDR3 protein. The sample records fewer than 250,000 distinct CDR3 sequences, 32% being singletons. The sequencing sample was made of axillary lymph node tissue. These TCRs come from a female donor with breast cancer. Some clones in this sample may be carry-over from other donors' samples.

In nucleotides, the CDR3 is TGCAGCGTGAGACCTAGCGGGGAGGTCGTCGATGAGCAGTTCTTC. It encodes CSVRPSGEVVDEQFF. The rearrangement uses TRBV29-1 and TRBJ2-1; 9 bases align to TRBD2. This CDR3 has 15 residues. The ends lost 6 bases at V and 8 bases at J; junction bases unmatched: 14. CDR1 and CDR2 from the germline V gene are SQVTM and ANQGSEA.

At least ten counts were recorded for this clonotype. The chain carries TRBV24-1 and TRBJ2-1, with 12 bases matching TRBD2. J lost 8 bases, V lost 4 bases, and 8 bases had no gene match. The CDR3 contains 16 residues. Germline loops: CDR1 KGHDR, CDR2 SFDVKD. The chain's CDR3 is CATSDLTSGSSYEQFF. CDR3 bases: TGTGCCACCAGTGACCTGACTAGCGGGAGCTCGTATGAGCAGTTCTTC.

Ten or more counts support this clonotype. The V gene is TRBV11-2, the J gene TRBJ2-1; no definite D call. The germline gives CDR1 SGHAT, CDR2 FQNNGV. The CDR3 covers 16 residues. V was cut by 7 bases and J by 1 base, with 17 bases left in between. As DNA, the CDR3 is TGTGCCAGCACCCTCAAGGTGGGGATTTCCTACAATGAGCAGTTCTTC. This gives the protein CASTLKVGISYNEQFF.